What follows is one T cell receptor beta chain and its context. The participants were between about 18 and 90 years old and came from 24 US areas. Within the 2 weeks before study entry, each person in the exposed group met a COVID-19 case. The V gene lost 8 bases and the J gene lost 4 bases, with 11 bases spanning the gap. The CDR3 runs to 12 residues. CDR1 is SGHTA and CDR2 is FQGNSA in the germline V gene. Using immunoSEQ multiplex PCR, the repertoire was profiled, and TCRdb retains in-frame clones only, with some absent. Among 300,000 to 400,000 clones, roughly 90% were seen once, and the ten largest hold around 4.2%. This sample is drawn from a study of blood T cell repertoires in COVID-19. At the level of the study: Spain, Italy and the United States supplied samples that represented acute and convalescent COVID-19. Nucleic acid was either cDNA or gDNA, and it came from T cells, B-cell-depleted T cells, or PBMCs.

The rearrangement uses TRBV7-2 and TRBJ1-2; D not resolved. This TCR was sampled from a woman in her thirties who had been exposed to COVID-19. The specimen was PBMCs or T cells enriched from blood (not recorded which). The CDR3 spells CASQMSLYGYTF. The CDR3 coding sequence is TGTGCCAGCCAAATGAGCCTCTATGGCTACACCTTC.